These 19 T cell receptor beta chains came from one sample sequenced in a study of human T cells and chemical hapten exposure. Sample time point: patch test 2, 6 weeks after DPC sensitization. Treatment meaning: therapeutic diphenylcyclopropenone sensitization with weekly scalp DPC. TCRdb processed the RACE reads anew with MiXCR; each CDR3 protein has one entry. The table records more than 110,000 distinct CDR3 sequences, 12% of them present only once. The sequences come from whole blood, collected in connection with sensitization to the hapten diphenylcyclopropenone (DPC). The receptors derive from a woman aged 45 to 65 with alopecia areata. Some clones in this sample may be carry-over from other donors' samples.

The J gene is TRBJ2-5, the V gene TRBV7-2; D is uncertain. The CDR3 has 16 amino acids. CDR1 and CDR2 (germline): SGHTA, FQGNSA. Trimming left V 2 bases short and J 2 bases short, with 15 bases between. As DNA, the CDR3 is TGTGCCAGCAGCTTATATGGTACTGTCGCACAAGAGACCCAGTACTTC. This sequence encodes CASSLYGTVAQETQYF.

The chain uses TRBV6-5 and TRBJ1-4, with D unresolved. V dropped 2 bases and J dropped 4 bases, with 5 bases sitting between them. Per germline, CDR1 MNHEY and CDR2 SVGAGI. The CDR3 consists of 13 residues. The CDR3 DNA sequence: TGTGCCAGCAGTTACCGGGTTAATGAAAAACTGTTTTTT. The encoded protein is CASSYRVNEKLFF.

This clonotype was recorded at least ten times. The V call is TRBV20-1, the J call TRBJ1-4, with a tentative D call TRBD1 (6 bases). The CDR3 has 14 amino acids. CDR1 is DFQATT, CDR2 SNEGSKA, per germline (reference sequence). V shed 5 bases and J shed 8 bases, with 18 bases lying between them. CDR3 in DNA: TGCAGTGCTCCGGTGGGGGCAGGGTGGGAAAAACTGTTTTTT. This translates into CSAPVGAGWEKLFF.

V gene TRBV4-3 combines with J gene TRBJ2-2; D not certain. The V and J ends lost 0 bases and 5 bases respectively, with 4 bases between them. Looked up from germline, CDR1 is LGHNA and CDR2 is YSLEER. The CDR3 runs to 13 residues. The chain's CDR3 is CASSQDWTGELFF. The CDR3 nucleotides read TGCGCCAGCAGCCAAGACTGGACCGGGGAGCTGTTTTTT.

In this sample, this clonotype turned up a few times. The chain carries TRBV7-6 and TRBJ2-7; D not resolved. The CDR3 is 14 amino acids. Germline CDR1 is SGHVS and CDR2 is FNYEAQ. V shed 5 bases and J shed 5 bases, with 16 bases lying between them. Written as DNA, the CDR3 is TGTGCCAGCAGCCGTCAACCAACTTCCCACGAGCAGTACTTC. This sequence encodes CASSRQPTSHEQYF.

This clonotype was found a few times. The chain combines TRBV2 with TRBJ2-5; weak D call: TRBD2 (6 bases). The length of the CDR3 is 15 residues. The ends were cut back, 1 base at V and 1 base at J, with 10 bases in the middle. Germline V gene lookup returns CDR1 SNHLY and CDR2 FYNNEI. The CDR3 sequence is CASSEEEGTQETQYF. CDR3 sequence (DNA): TGTGCCAGCAGTGAAGAGGAGGGGACCCAAGAGACCCAGTACTTC.

This sequence joins TRBV7-9 and TRBJ2-1; 7 bases align to TRBD2. This CDR3 region has 16 residues. With V trimmed by 0 bases and J by 2 bases, 4 bases remained unmatched. The V gene's germline CDR1 is SEHNR and CDR2 FQNEAQ (reference sequence). This CDR3 reads CASSLAGGSPYNEQFF. CDR3 in DNA: TGTGCCAGCAGCTTAGCGGGCGGGAGCCCCTACAATGAGCAGTTCTTC.

As regards this clonotype: It may be a read error: a sequence one base away is much more abundant. The rearrangement joins TRBV5-1 to TRBJ2-7, with D tentatively TRBD2 (6 bases). From germline, CDR1 is SGHRS and CDR2 YFSETQ. CDR3 length equals 16 residues. This CDR3 is CASSLAVAGSVNEQDF. CDR3 DNA sequence: TGCGCCAGCAGCTTGGCGGTCGCGGGGAGTGTCAACGAGCAGGACTTC.

This chain connects TRBV10-3 to TRBJ2-5, with 7 bases fitting TRBD2. The junction had 7 bases not matched to a gene; V was cut back by 3 bases and J by 3 bases. The CDR3 loop spans 15 amino acids. From germline, CDR1 is ENHRY and CDR2 SYGVKD. DNA for the CDR3: TGTGCCATCAGTGAAAGGGGCGGGGGAGAAGAGACCCAGTACTTC. This sequence encodes CAISERGGGEETQYF.

This clonotype occurred a few times. The CDR3 loop reads CASSNGGSAYGYTF. CDR3 nucleotides: TGTGCCAGCAGTAATGGAGGGTCGGCCTATGGCTACACCTTC. This rearrangement joins TRBV6-2 or TRBV6-3 to TRBJ1-2; D unclear. V lost 5 bases to trimming and J lost 4 bases, with 14 bases between them. CDR1 and CDR2 (germline): MNHEY, SVGEGT. This CDR3 is 14 amino acids long.

This clonotype was detected many times. The chain links TRBV28 to TRBJ1-4; no definite D call. Trimming cost V 8 bases and J 4 bases, with 11 bases left between them. The CDR3 is made up of 13 amino acids. CDR1 MDHEN and CDR2 SYDVKM come from the germline V gene. CDR3 region: CASEDGFNEKLFF. The CDR3 DNA follows: TGTGCCAGCGAGGACGGCTTTAATGAAAAACTGTTTTTT.

The V call is TRBV10-3, the J call TRBJ1-1; a weak D match, TRBD1 (5 bases). The V gene lost 9 bases and the J gene lost 1 base, with 9 bases spanning the gap. This CDR3 spans 12 amino acids. CDR1 and CDR2 (germline): ENHRY, SYGVKD. The CDR3 sequence is CAMGRGNTEAFF. In nucleotides, the CDR3 is TGTGCCATGGGACGGGGGAACACTGAAGCTTTCTTT.

There are a few counts of this clonotype. Here the CDR3 reads CATSTYQTGRSEAFF. In DNA form, the CDR3 reads TGTGCCACCAGCACTTACCAGACAGGGCGCTCTGAAGCTTTCTTT. The J gene is TRBJ1-1, the V gene TRBV15, with 7 bases fitting TRBD1. The germline CDR1 and CDR2 sequences are LNHNV and YYDKDF (reference sequence). The CDR3 has 15 residues. The J segment lost 6 bases and the V segment lost 4 bases, leaving 11 bases of the junction unmatched.

This clonotype was detected a few times. V and J are TRBV28 and TRBJ2-2; D unresolved. V lost 7 bases and J 2 bases, leaving 8 bases between the germline ends. Germline V gives CDR1 MDHEN, CDR2 SYDVKM. The CDR3 extends over 13 amino acids. CDR3 loop: CASTPLNTGELFF. The CDR3, as DNA: TGTGCCAGCACCCCACTAAACACCGGGGAGCTGTTTTTT.

The table lists this clonotype with a few counts. The V and J genes are TRBV4-2 and TRBJ2-5, with TRBD1 matching 10 bases. J lost 2 bases, V lost 0 bases, and 3 bases had no gene match. CDR1 is LGHNA and CDR2 is YNFKEQ in the germline V gene. The CDR3 is 16 residues long. The CDR3 coding sequence is TGTGCCAGCAGCCAAGAGGGGACAGGGGTACAAGAGACCCAGTACTTC. This translates into CASSQEGTGVQETQYF.

The rearrangement joins TRBV7-3 to TRBJ1-6; D is undetermined. V was trimmed by 4 bases and J by 10 bases, leaving 11 bases between them. The germline V gene encodes CDR1 SGHTA and CDR2 FQGTGA. CDR3 size: 13 residues. CDR3 bases: TGTGCCAGCAGCTCCGCGGAGAACTCACCCCTCCACTTT. Translating gives CASSSAENSPLHF.

This clonotype has only a few counts. V is TRBV18 and J is TRBJ2-7, with 11 bases that match TRBD1. V shed 1 base and J 3 bases; nucleotides not matched to a gene: 5. This CDR3 comprises 16 residues. Per the germline V gene, CDR1 is KGHSH and CDR2 is LQKENI. The CDR3 protein is CASSPQGQGAVYEQYF. As DNA, the CDR3 is TGTGCCAGCTCACCACAAGGACAGGGGGCGGTCTACGAGCAGTACTTC.

This clonotype was counted many times. This rearrangement joins TRBV20-1 to TRBJ2-3; 8 nucleotides line up with TRBD1. CDR1 is DFQATT and CDR2 is SNEGSKA in the germline V gene (reference sequence). The CDR3 is 17 amino acids. The V gene end was trimmed by 2 bases and the J gene end by 0 bases; junction bases not matched to a gene: 10. CDR3 in amino acids: CSARLYGQGRSTDTQYF. CDR3 sequence (DNA): TGCAGTGCTAGACTCTACGGACAGGGTCGTAGCACAGATACGCAGTATTTT.

This clonotype has at least ten counts. The chain uses TRBV7-2 and TRBJ2-7; perhaps D is TRBD1 or TRBD2 (6 bases each). Per the germline V gene, CDR1 is SGHTA and CDR2 is FQGNSA. CDR3 length: 15 residues. V lost 1 base and J lost 2, with 12 bases in between. Written as DNA, the CDR3 is TGTGCCAGCAGCTTAGGGGACCGGGGGCCCTACGAGCAGTACTTC. This sequence encodes CASSLGDRGPYEQYF. The variable domain in full, completed from reference TRBV7-2 and TRBJ2-7, reads GAGVSQSPSNKVTEKGKDVELRCDPISGHTALYWYRQSLGQGLEFLIYFQGNSAPDKSGLPSDRFSAERTGGSVSTLTIQRTQQEDSAVYLCASSLGDRGPYEQYFGPGTRLTVT.